This T cell receptor beta chain was identified during a study of CD8+ T cells in alopecia areata. Findings of the study overall: Scalp clonality dropped significantly under tofacitinib, as did expanded CD8+ top-100 clones.

Deletions cut 5 bases from V and 4 bases from J, with 12 bases between. CDR3 length: 15 amino acids. The V gene's germline CDR1 is SEHNR and CDR2 FQNEAQ (reference sequence). As concerns this clone: No antigen is known for it.

After isolation, RNA underwent reverse transcription to generate cDNA as the sequencing template. Sequencing was performed with immunoSEQ multiplex PCR; in TCRdb, only in-frame clones are kept and a portion is missing. This table holds around 270,000 clones, roughly 64% found once. Stated treatment: oral pan-JAK inhibitor, 5-10 mg twice daily. Investigators sorted PBMCs to obtain both CD4+ and CD8+ T cells. The receptor's source is a human donor with alopecia areata. The rearrangement uses TRBV7-9 and TRBJ1-6; D remains ambiguous. This sample comprised CD4+ T cells sorted from blood, obtained at week 24, from a patient treated with tofacitinib. CDR3: CASSPRSPYNSPLHF. The CDR3 DNA is TGTGCCAGCAGCCCGCGGTCCCCATATAATTCACCCCTCCACTTT.